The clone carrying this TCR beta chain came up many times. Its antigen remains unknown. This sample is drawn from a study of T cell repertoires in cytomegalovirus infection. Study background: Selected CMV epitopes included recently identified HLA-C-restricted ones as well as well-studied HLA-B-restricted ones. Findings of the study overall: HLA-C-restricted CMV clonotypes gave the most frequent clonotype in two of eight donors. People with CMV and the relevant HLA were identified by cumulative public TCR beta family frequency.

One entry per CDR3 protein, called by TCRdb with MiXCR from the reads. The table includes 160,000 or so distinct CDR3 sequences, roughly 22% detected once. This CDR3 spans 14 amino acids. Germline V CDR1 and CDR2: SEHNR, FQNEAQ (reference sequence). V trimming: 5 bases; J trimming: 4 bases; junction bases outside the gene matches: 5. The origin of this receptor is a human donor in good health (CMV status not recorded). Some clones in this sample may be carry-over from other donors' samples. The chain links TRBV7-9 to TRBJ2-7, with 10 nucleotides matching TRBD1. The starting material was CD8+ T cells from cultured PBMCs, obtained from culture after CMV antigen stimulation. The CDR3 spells CASSHRDRGYEQYF. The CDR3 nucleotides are TGTGCCAGCAGCCACCGGGACAGGGGTTACGAGCAGTACTTC.